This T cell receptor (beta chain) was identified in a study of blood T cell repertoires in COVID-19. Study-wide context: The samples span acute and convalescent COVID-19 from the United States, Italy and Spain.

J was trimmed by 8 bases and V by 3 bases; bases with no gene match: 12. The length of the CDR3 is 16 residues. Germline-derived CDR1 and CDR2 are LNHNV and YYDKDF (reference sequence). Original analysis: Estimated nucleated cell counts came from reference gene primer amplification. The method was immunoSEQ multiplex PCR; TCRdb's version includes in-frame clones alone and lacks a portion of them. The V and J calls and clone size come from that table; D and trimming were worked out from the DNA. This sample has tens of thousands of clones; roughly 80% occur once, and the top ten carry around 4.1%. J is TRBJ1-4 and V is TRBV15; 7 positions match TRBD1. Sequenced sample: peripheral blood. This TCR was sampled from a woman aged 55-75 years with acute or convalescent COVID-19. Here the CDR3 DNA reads TGTGCCACCAGCAGTCCGTCCGACAGGGCCTTGGAAAAACTGTTTTTT. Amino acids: CATSSPSDRALEKLFF.